This is a list of T cell receptor beta chains from one sample in a study of T cells in Graves' hyperthyroidism and ophthalmopathy. TCRdb processed the multiplex PCR reads anew with MiXCR; each CDR3 protein has one entry. The sample has almost 600,000 distinct CDR3 sequences; around 45% are singletons. Sequencing was done on a sample of peripheral blood or thyroid tissue (not recorded which). The receptors were sampled from a woman aged 18-29 years with Graves' hyperthyroidism. The CDR3 runs from the conserved cysteine through the conserved F or W. D genes are given only for firm matches. The listing skips clone size in some rows; elsewhere it reads once, few, many or a size class.

abundance	d_gene	len	v_gene	j_gene	CDR3aa	CDR3nt
.	.	15	TRBV12-3/TRBV12-4	TRBJ2-5	CASSLRTDFQETQYF	TGTGCCAGCAGTCTACGGACAGACTTTCAAGAGACCCAGTACTTC
.	TRBD2	13	TRBV27	TRBJ2-7	CASRMTSDYEQYF	TGTGCCAGCCGGATGACTAGCGACTACGAGCAGTACTTC
many	TRBD1	13	TRBV20-1	TRBJ2-5	CSARDRGSETQYF	TGCAGTGCCCGGGACAGGGGTTCGGAGACCCAGTACTTC
many	TRBD1	13	TRBV20-1	TRBJ1-5	CSVDRGPGTAQHF	TGCAGTGTTGACAGGGGGCCTGGGACGGCCCAGCATTTT
.	TRBD1	14	TRBV7-9	TRBJ2-5	CASSSQTGDETQYF	TGTGCCAGCAGCTCGCAGACAGGGGACGAGACCCAGTACTTC
many	TRBD1	15	TRBV15	TRBJ2-7	CATSVHRDSLYEQYF	TGTGCCACCAGCGTCCACCGGGACAGCCTTTACGAGCAGTACTTC
many	.	13	TRBV7-9	TRBJ1-6	CASTWDTNSPLHF	TGTGCCAGCACCTGGGACACCAATTCACCCCTCCACTTT
many	.	14	TRBV28	TRBJ2-5	CASQGAGWQETQYF	TGTGCCTCACAGGGAGCAGGGTGGCAAGAGACCCAGTACTTC
.	TRBD1	15	TRBV9	TRBJ2-7	CASSVGGQGPREQYF	TGTGCCAGCAGCGTAGGAGGACAGGGACCGAGGGAGCAGTACTTC
many	.	16	TRBV13	TRBJ2-6	CASSPTGRSGANVLTF	TGTGCCAGCAGTCCCACAGGGAGGTCTGGGGCCAACGTCCTGACTTTC
many	TRBD1	16	TRBV6-6	TRBJ1-5	CASSVAGQGGNQPQHF	TGTGCCAGCAGTGTAGCGGGACAGGGAGGCAATCAGCCCCAGCATTTT
.	TRBD1	13	TRBV5-6	TRBJ1-1	CASSFGQGAEAFF	TGTGCCAGCAGCTTCGGACAGGGGGCTGAAGCTTTCTTT
few	.	15	TRBV12-3/TRBV12-4	TRBJ2-5	CASSQSTKPEETQYF	TGTGCCAGCAGCCAATCGACAAAACCAGAAGAGACCCAGTACTTC
.	TRBD2	20	TRBV7-4	TRBJ2-7	CASSLAPRSVGGRARHEQYF	TGTGCCAGCAGCTTAGCGCCCCGATCAGTAGGCGGGAGGGCCCGCCACGAGCAGTACTTC
many	TRBD1	17	TRBV5-1	TRBJ2-5	CASSLGTGITYQETQYF	TGCGCCAGCAGCTTGGGGACAGGGATAACGTACCAAGAGACCCAGTACTTC
many	TRBD1	15	TRBV20-1	TRBJ1-4	CSARKNPGGAEKLFF	TGCAGTGCCAGGAAAAACCCAGGGGGGGCTGAAAAACTGTTTTTT
.	TRBD1	14	TRBV12-5	TRBJ1-1	CASGLDRGFTEAFF	TGTGCTAGTGGTTTGGACAGGGGGTTCACTGAAGCTTTCTTT
few	.	14	TRBV29-1	TRBJ2-7	CSVEDSAGPYEQYF	TGCAGCGTTGAAGATTCGGCGGGGCCCTACGAGCAGTACTTC
.	.	12	TRBV10-3	TRBJ1-3	CAISSLGNTIYF	TGTGCCATCAGTTCCCTTGGAAACACCATATATTTT
.	.	13	TRBV9	TRBJ2-1	CASSLGLTGEQFF	TGTGCCAGCAGTTTAGGGTTGACCGGTGAGCAGTTCTTC
once	.	14	TRBV7-6	TRBJ1-1	CASSLMGGTGETFF	TGTGCCAGCAGCCTAATGGGGGGAACCGGGGAGACTTTCTTT
few	.	13	TRBV6-6	TRBJ2-7	CASSYKGTHEQYF	TGTGCCAGCAGTTACAAGGGAACTCACGAGCAGTACTTC
few	.	13	TRBV12-3/TRBV12-4	TRBJ1-2	CASSDYTGTGNTF	TGTGCCAGCAGTGATTATACAGGGACTGGAAACACCTTC
.	TRBD1	14	TRBV5-4	TRBJ1-6	CASRGQGASSPLHF	TGCGCCAGCAGAGGACAGGGGGCCTCCTCACCCCTCCACTTT
few	.	12	TRBV7-2	TRBJ2-6	CASSKSGTVGTF	TGTGCCAGCAGCAAATCCGGCACCGTTGGTACTTTC
many	.	14	TRBV12-5	TRBJ1-6	CASGLGWQGSPLHF	TGTGCTAGTGGTTTGGGCTGGCAAGGTTCACCCCTCCACTTT
many	.	13	TRBV12-3/TRBV12-4	TRBJ1-2	CASTLKQGYGYTF	TGTGCCAGCACCTTAAAACAGGGTTATGGCTACACCTTC
.	.	14	TRBV4-2	TRBJ1-1	CASSQEGAGTEAFF	TGTGCCAGCAGCCAAGAGGGGGCTGGTACTGAAGCTTTCTTT
many	.	14	TRBV19	TRBJ2-7	CASSIWQGRREQYF	TGTGCCAGTAGTATTTGGCAGGGACGGAGGGAGCAGTACTTC